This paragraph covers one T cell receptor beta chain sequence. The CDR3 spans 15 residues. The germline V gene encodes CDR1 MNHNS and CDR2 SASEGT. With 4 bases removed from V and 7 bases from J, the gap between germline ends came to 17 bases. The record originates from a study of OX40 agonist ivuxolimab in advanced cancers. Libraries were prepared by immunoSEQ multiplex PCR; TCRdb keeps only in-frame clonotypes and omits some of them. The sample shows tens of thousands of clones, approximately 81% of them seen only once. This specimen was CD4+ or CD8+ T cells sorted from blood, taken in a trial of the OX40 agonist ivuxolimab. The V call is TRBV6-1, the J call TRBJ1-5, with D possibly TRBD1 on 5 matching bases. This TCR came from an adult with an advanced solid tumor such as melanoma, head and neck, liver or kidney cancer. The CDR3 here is CASSGVRHQGQPQHF. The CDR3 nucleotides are TGTGCCAGCAGTGGTGTGAGACACCAGGGCCAGCCCCAGCATTTT.